The next 28 T cell receptor beta chains were all read from a single sample in a study of blood T cell repertoires in COVID-19. Produced via immunoSEQ multiplex PCR; TCRdb's table is partial and in-frame only. The repertoire holds fewer than 350,000 clones, with approximately 83% as singletons. Sequencing was performed on PBMCs or T cells enriched from blood (not recorded which). The origin of the receptors is a man aged 30 to 39 who had recovered from COVID-19.

This rearrangement joins TRBV7-8 to TRBJ1-5; D unclear. Trimming left V 3 bases short and J 4 bases short, with 7 bases between. Germline lookup yields CDR1 SGHVS and CDR2 FQNEAQ. The CDR3 sequence is 13 residues long. CDR3 nucleotide sequence: TGTGCCAGCAGCTTTGAGGCAAATCAGCCCCAGCATTTT. Translation gives CASSFEANQPQHF.

The chain has TRBV11-2 and TRBJ1-6; 10 bases are shared with TRBD1. The J segment lost 8 bases and the V segment lost 5 bases, leaving 6 bases of the junction unmatched. Germline V gene data show CDR1 as SGHAT and CDR2 as FQNNGV. The CDR3 length is 15 residues. CDR3 residues: CASSRDRGGHSPLHF. CDR3 sequence (DNA): TGTGCCAGCAGCCGGGACAGGGGTGGACATTCACCCCTCCACTTT.

This chain uses TRBV6-5 with TRBJ1-2; no definite D call. Trimming shortened V by 5 bases and J by 7 bases, and 8 bases separated the two germline ends. CDR1 MNHEY and CDR2 SVGAGI come from the germline V gene. CDR3 length equals 11 residues. CDR3 region: CASSRVSGYTF. CDR3 sequence (DNA): TGTGCCAGCAGTAGAGTCTCTGGCTACACCTTC.

This chain links TRBV2 with TRBJ1-2, with D unresolved. Between the trimmed V and J ends, which lost 2 bases and 6 bases, there was a span of 10 bases. CDR3 length: 13 residues. The germline V gene encodes CDR1 SNHLY and CDR2 FYNNEI. The CDR3 DNA reads TGTGCCAGCAGTGAATCGGGAGTAAATGGCTACACCTTC. It is translated as CASSESGVNGYTF.

The chain has TRBV12-3 or TRBV12-4 and TRBJ1-2, with 8 bases matching TRBD1. Trimming removed 5 bases from V and 4 bases from J; junction bases left unmatched: 0. The CDR3 is 12 residues long. CDR3 protein: CASSGQGYGYTF. CDR3 DNA sequence: TGTGCCAGCAGTGGACAGGGCTATGGCTACACCTTC.

This chain links TRBV25-1 with TRBJ2-1; TRBD1 might be the D (5 bases). CDR1 MGHDK and CDR2 SYGVNS come from the germline V gene. CDR3 size: 15 residues. V was clipped by 4 bases and J by 4 bases, with 14 bases between them. The chain's CDR3 is CASSVAQVFYNEQFF. DNA of the CDR3: TGTGCCAGCAGTGTGGCACAGGTCTTTTACAATGAGCAGTTCTTC.

This clone was counted a few times. The same CDR3 can be traced to other DNA sequences in this sample. In nucleotides, the CDR3 is TGTGCCAGCAGCTTGGGACAGAATGGCTACACCTTC. Translating gives CASSLGQNGYTF. This chain connects TRBV5-4 to TRBJ1-2; D might be TRBD1 (5 bases). CDR3 length: 12 residues. The V and J ends lost 0 bases and 6 bases respectively, with 6 bases between them. CDR1 and CDR2 (germline): SGHNT, YYREEE (reference sequence).

This chain connects TRBV12-3 or TRBV12-4 to TRBJ2-7; tentative D call: TRBD1 (5 bases). Trimming shortened V by 6 bases and J by 4 bases, and 13 bases separated the two germline ends. This CDR3 region has 13 residues. The CDR3 is CASSPSRQYEQYF. The CDR3 coding sequence is TGTGCCAGCAGCCCATCCCGACAGTACGAGCAGTACTTC.

The chain joins TRBV5-1 to TRBJ2-1, with TRBD2 as a possible D gene (5 bases). Germline assignment: CDR1 SGHRS and CDR2 YFSETQ. V lost 3 bases and J 4 bases, leaving 17 bases between the germline ends. This CDR3 is 16 amino acids long. CDR3 nucleotides: TGCGCCAGCAGCTACAAAGACGGAGGACCTTACAATGAGCAGTTCTTC. Protein product: CASSYKDGGPYNEQFF. The full variable domain, its missing parts supplied by reference TRBV5-1 and TRBJ2-1, is KAGVTQTPRYLIKTRGQQVTLSCSPISGHRSVSWYQQTPGQGLQFLFEYFSETQRNKGNFPGRFSGRQFSNSRSEMNVSTLELGDSALYLCASSYKDGGPYNEQFFGPGTRLTVL.

The chain combines TRBV24-1 with TRBJ1-3; D unresolved. Looked up from germline, CDR1 is KGHDR and CDR2 is SFDVKD. V was trimmed by 4 bases and J by 7 bases, leaving 10 bases between them. CDR3 size: 13 residues. CDR3 nucleotides: TGTGCCACCAGTGACTCCCGCGCGAACACCATATATTTT. It encodes CATSDSRANTIYF.

This sequence joins TRBV19 and TRBJ2-3; possibly TRBD2 for D (5 bases). The V end lost 5 bases, the J end lost 7 bases, and 13 bases lay between the germline ends. The V gene's germline CDR1 is LNHDA and CDR2 SQIVND (reference sequence). The CDR3 is 13 amino acids. The CDR3 is CASSSVSGNTQYF. DNA for the CDR3: TGTGCCAGTAGTTCAGTTTCGGGGAATACGCAGTATTTT.

This clone turned up a few times. The V gene is TRBV25-1, the J gene TRBJ1-2, with D maybe TRBD1 (6 bases). CDR3 length equals 15 residues. The V gene's germline CDR1 is MGHDK and CDR2 SYGVNS. Trimming shortened V by 1 base and J by 4 bases, and 13 bases separated the two germline ends. Written as DNA, the CDR3 is TGTGCCAGCAGTGAATTAGGGGAGGGGGTCTATGGCTACACCTTC. Translating it yields CASSELGEGVYGYTF.

The rearrangement uses TRBV2 and TRBJ1-1; no clear D. Germline CDR1 and CDR2: SNHLY and FYNNEI. The CDR3 is 12 residues long. V lost 3 bases and J 9 bases, leaving 11 bases between the germline ends. The CDR3 spells CASSDRGIQAFF. The CDR3 nucleotides read TGTGCCAGCAGTGACCGAGGGATTCAAGCTTTCTTT.

This chain connects TRBV3-1 (or the pseudogene TRBV3-2) to TRBJ1-6; D is unresolved. This CDR3 comprises 14 residues. CDR1 is LGHDT and CDR2 is YNNKEL in the germline V gene (reference sequence). Trimming pared 2 bases from V and 9 bases from J, leaving 11 bases between. The CDR3 loop reads CASSQIVHGSPLHF. The CDR3 coding sequence is TGTGCCAGCAGCCAAATAGTTCACGGTTCACCCCTCCACTTT.

This chain uses TRBV2 with TRBJ2-7, with D perhaps TRBD1 (6 bases). Looked up from germline, CDR1 is SNHLY and CDR2 is FYNNEI. The CDR3 is 14 residues long. Trimming left V 8 bases short and J 1 base short, with 15 bases between. The CDR3, as DNA: TGTGCCAGCCGAGAAACACAGGGTTCCTACGAGCAGTACTTC. Translation gives CASRETQGSYEQYF.

V is TRBV12-3 or TRBV12-4 and J is TRBJ1-1; D unclear. Trimming pared 5 bases from V and 4 bases from J, leaving 8 bases between. CDR3 length equals 12 residues. The CDR3 here is CASSAAGTEAFF. The CDR3 region has the DNA TGTGCCAGCAGTGCGGCGGGCACTGAAGCTTTCTTT.

The chain links TRBV2 to TRBJ1-5, with 7 positions matching TRBD1. Germline V gene data show CDR1 as SNHLY and CDR2 as FYNNEI. V shed 7 bases and J 1 base; nucleotides not matched to a gene: 10. The CDR3 runs to 16 residues. The CDR3 spells CASNWDSIGSNQPQHF. Written as DNA, the CDR3 is TGTGCCAGCAACTGGGACAGTATCGGCAGCAATCAGCCCCAGCATTTT.

This clone showed up just a few times. The rearrangement links TRBV24-1 to TRBJ2-1, with 10 bases identical to TRBD1. J lost 9 bases, V lost 5 bases, and 9 bases had no gene match. CDR1 KGHDR and CDR2 SFDVKD come from the germline V gene. The CDR3 covers 15 residues. CDR3 region: CATSGAGQGLGEQFF. The DNA for the CDR3 is TGTGCCACCAGTGGGGCGGGACAGGGGCTGGGTGAGCAGTTCTTC.

Ten or more counts support this clone. The sample contains more than one DNA sequence encoding this CDR3. The chain is built from TRBV30 and TRBJ1-3, with 8 bases lining up with TRBD1. Germline lookup yields CDR1 GTSNPN and CDR2 SVGIG (reference sequence). The CDR3 is 14 residues long. With V trimmed by 2 bases and J by 5 bases, 5 bases remained unmatched. CDR3 sequence reads: CAWSQDRGRNTIYF. The CDR3 coding sequence is TGTGCCTGGAGTCAAGACAGGGGCCGAAACACCATATATTTT.

This chain links TRBV7-2 with TRBJ1-1; no reliable D call. There are 10 residues in the CDR3. Germline V lookup: CDR1 SGHTA, CDR2 FQGNSA. With 1 base removed from V and 11 bases from J, the gap between germline ends came to 5 bases. The CDR3 region is CASSLDRAFF. For the CDR3, the DNA is TGTGCCAGCAGCTTAGACCGGGCTTTCTTT.

The V gene is TRBV29-1, the J gene TRBJ2-3; 8 nucleotides match TRBD1. The CDR3 is 15 residues long. Germline V gives CDR1 SQVTM, CDR2 ANQGSEA. With V trimmed by 5 bases and J by 4 bases, 11 bases remained unmatched. The CDR3 DNA sequence: TGCAGCGTTATTGGGATGCAGGGGGCGGCAGATACGCAGTATTTT. Protein product: CSVIGMQGAADTQYF.

J is TRBJ2-7 and V is TRBV6-5; 9 bases match TRBD1. Germline V gene lookup returns CDR1 MNHEY and CDR2 SVGAGI. The CDR3 is made up of 14 amino acids. V trimming: 6 bases; J trimming: 5 bases; junction bases outside the gene matches: 8. The CDR3 DNA is TGTGCCAGCAGGAGGGACAGGGTGGTGGACGAGCAGTACTTC. It codes for CASRRDRVVDEQYF.

The CDR3 region has the DNA TGTGCCACCACAGACACTGCCTACGAGCAGTACTTC. Protein sequence: CATTDTAYEQYF. The V call is TRBV10-3, the J call TRBJ2-7; D not resolved. Germline CDR1 and CDR2: ENHRY and SYGVKD. Trimming pared 10 bases from V and 2 bases from J, leaving 12 bases between. The CDR3 has 12 amino acids.

The chain has TRBV12-5 and TRBJ1-1, with TRBD1 matching over 7 bases. Trimming took 1 base from V and 3 from J; bases not matched to a gene: 11. The V gene's germline CDR1 is LGHNT and CDR2 FRNRAP. CDR3 size: 17 residues. The CDR3 is CASGLADRVLRDTEAFF. The CDR3 nucleotides are TGTGCTAGTGGTTTGGCCGACAGGGTTCTGAGGGACACTGAAGCTTTCTTT.

The chain couples TRBV24-1 to TRBJ1-1, with unresolved D. V lost 1 base, J lost 2 bases, and 4 bases lay in between. This CDR3 is built from 13 residues. The germline CDR1 and CDR2 sequences are KGHDR and SFDVKD. The DNA of the CDR3 is TGTGCCACCAGTGATTTCTACAACACTGAAGCTTTCTTT. Translated: CATSDFYNTEAFF.

The J gene is TRBJ1-1, the V gene TRBV5-1; 8 nucleotides match TRBD1. The CDR3 runs 18 residues. Germline V gene lookup returns CDR1 SGHRS and CDR2 YFSETQ. Trimming removed 0 bases from V and 0 bases from J; junction bases left unmatched: 10. CDR3 DNA sequence: TGCGCCAGCAGCTTGGCCCCCTACCGACAGGGGATGAACACTGAAGCTTTCTTT. Its protein product is CASSLAPYRQGMNTEAFF.

This chain connects TRBV6-5 to TRBJ1-3; D not resolved. Germline loops: CDR1 MNHEY, CDR2 SVGAGI. This CDR3 is 11 amino acids long. V dropped 5 bases and J dropped 3 bases, with 2 bases sitting between them. CDR3 nucleotides: TGTGCCAGCAGTCTTGGAAACACCATATATTTT. Translated, it gives CASSLGNTIYF.

The chain couples TRBV18 to TRBJ2-7; 11 bases are shared with TRBD1. This CDR3 spans 16 amino acids. Germline CDR1 is KGHSH and CDR2 is LQKENI. J gave up 6 bases and V 1 base, and 8 bases lay outside the gene matches. In nucleotides, the CDR3 is TGTGCCAGCTCACCACGCACCGGGACAGGGGGAATCGAGCAGTACTTC. Translating it yields CASSPRTGTGGIEQYF.